The 27 T cell receptor beta chains below were found in one sample sequenced in a study of beta chain features in type 1 diabetes (dated by TCRdb to the late 2010s). Library generation was performed with the immunoSEQ multiplex PCR assay. The High Capacity cDNA Reverse Transcription Kit was used to reverse transcribe all of the isolated RNA, meaning that expressed TCRB transcripts were what got sequenced. In its TCRdb copy, this immuneACCESS table keeps in-frame sequences only and misses some clones. Where compared with another copy, unresolved V genes explain less than half of these, and the others have no known cause. The sample table shows 850,000 to 900,000 clones, and roughly 15% are seen once. The ten largest clones represent 0.02% to 0.025% of the sample. Sequences were obtained from naive CD4+ T cells from blood. What this sample's cell subset or site label stands for: true naive CD4+ T cells. These receptors were collected from a woman under 30 in good health.

Points on this clone: Other DNA variants within this sample encode the same CDR3. The chain recombines TRBV29-1 with TRBJ2-3, with D perhaps TRBD1 or TRBD2 (6 bases each). Germline assignment: CDR1 SQVTM and CDR2 ANQGSEA. CDR3 length equals 13 residues. Deletions cut 6 bases from V and 2 bases from J, with 12 bases between. CDR3 coding DNA: TGCAGCGTGGGGGGCAGGGCCACAGATACGCAGTATTTT. It yields the protein CSVGGRATDTQYF.

This clone was found a few times. The rearrangement links TRBV7-9 to TRBJ2-5; 13 bases fit TRBD2. The CDR3 extends over 18 amino acids. The junction had 12 bases not matched to a gene; V was cut back by 6 bases and J by 2 bases. Per the germline V gene, CDR1 is SEHNR and CDR2 is FQNEAQ (reference sequence). The CDR3 spells CASSPILGTSGEQETQYF. The CDR3, as DNA: TGTGCCAGCAGTCCCATCCTGGGGACTAGCGGGGAACAAGAGACCCAGTACTTC.

This chain uses TRBV6-1 with TRBJ1-2; 7 positions agree with TRBD1. Germline V gene sequence: CDR1 MNHNS, CDR2 SASEGT. Trimming at V came to 0 bases and at J to 1 base, leaving 5 bases not matched to a gene. This CDR3 has 16 residues. The CDR3 is CASSEAGDRYNYGYTF. DNA for the CDR3: TGTGCCAGCAGTGAAGCGGGGGACAGATATAACTATGGCTACACCTTC.

Only a few counts were recorded for this clone. The CDR3 protein is CASSLETPADTQYF. The CDR3 DNA reads TGTGCCAGCAGTTTGGAGACTCCCGCAGATACGCAGTATTTT. The chain uses TRBV28 and TRBJ2-3; D not resolved. Trimming pared 3 bases from V and 4 bases from J, leaving 11 bases between. The CDR3 is made up of 14 amino acids. CDR1 MDHEN and CDR2 SYDVKM come from the germline V gene.

This clone was detected a few times. The rearrangement links TRBV21-1 to TRBJ2-7; the D segment call TRBD2 is taken from the table without a DNA check. TRBV21-1 corresponds to a pseudogene. The CDR3 is 15 residues long. As DNA, the CDR3 is TGTGCCAGCAGCAGATTGCATTCCCGGTCCTACGAGCAGTACTTC. Its translation is CASSRLHSRSYEQYF.

The sample holds a few counts of this clone. V and J are TRBV14 and TRBJ1-1; D unclear. This CDR3 has 16 residues. V was shortened by 1 base and J by 1 base, with 13 bases between the two germline ends. Germline V CDR1 and CDR2: SGHDN, FVKESK. The CDR3 nucleotides read TGTGCCAGCAGCCAAGTAGGCGGCTGGCAGAACACTGAAGCTTTCTTT. Its translation is CASSQVGGWQNTEAFF.

The rearrangement joins TRBV5-1 to TRBJ2-1; 12 positions agree with TRBD2. Trimming at V came to 4 bases and at J to 4 bases, leaving 6 bases not matched to a gene. The germline CDR1 and CDR2 sequences are SGHRS and YFSETQ. The CDR3 is 16 residues long. The DNA for the CDR3 is TGCGCCAGCAGCGCGCTAGCGGGAGGGATATACAATGAGCAGTTCTTC. This codes for CASSALAGGIYNEQFF.

The sample holds a few counts of this clone. The rearrangement uses TRBV18 and TRBJ1-5, with D tentatively TRBD1 (6 bases). This CDR3 is 15 amino acids long. The germline V and J ends were trimmed by 3 bases and 0 bases, with 9 bases remaining between them. Germline CDR1 and CDR2: KGHSH and LQKENI. CDR3 in amino acids: CASSPADSSNQPQHF. The CDR3 DNA is TGTGCCAGCTCACCGGCGGACAGTAGCAATCAGCCCCAGCATTTT.

This chain connects TRBV28 to TRBJ2-3; 8 nucleotides align to TRBD1. There are 14 residues in the CDR3. Germline CDR1 is MDHEN and CDR2 is SYDVKM. V shed 6 bases and J 5 bases; nucleotides not matched to a gene: 7. The CDR3 region has the DNA TGTGCCAGCAGATCGACAGGGGCTGGAGATACGCAGTATTTT. Protein: CASRSTGAGDTQYF.

This clone was observed a handful of times. The rearrangement joins TRBV5-6 to TRBJ2-5, with TRBD2 identical over 7 bases. V lost 0 bases to trimming and J lost 5 bases; unmatched junction nucleotides: 7. In germline, CDR1 is SGHDT, CDR2 YYEEEE. The CDR3 runs to 15 residues. The CDR3 loop is CASSLVTSDIETQYF. CDR3 nucleotides: TGTGCCAGCAGCTTGGTTACTAGCGATATTGAGACCCAGTACTTC.

The J gene is TRBJ2-1, the V gene TRBV9; 7 nucleotides align to TRBD1. This CDR3 has 15 residues. J lost 2 bases, V lost 2 bases, and 4 bases had no gene match. Germline assignment: CDR1 SGDLS and CDR2 YYNGEE. CDR3 coding DNA: TGTGCCAGCAGCGTTGGGGACAGAACCTACAATGAGCAGTTCTTC. Translated: CASSVGDRTYNEQFF.

This clone was found a few times. Other nucleotide sequences in the sample specify the same CDR3. V is TRBV7-3 and J is TRBJ2-6; no clear D. Germline V CDR1 and CDR2: SGHTA, FQGTGA. V lost 1 base, J lost 4 bases, and 8 bases lay in between. The CDR3 sequence is 15 residues long. The CDR3 region has the DNA TGTGCCAGCAGCTTAATAGGCGGCGGGGCCAACGTCCTGACTTTC. It is translated as CASSLIGGGANVLTF.

The chain has TRBV7-8 and TRBJ2-7; D is ambiguous. V lost 1 base, J lost 4 bases, and 8 bases lay in between. The CDR3 has 13 residues. From germline, CDR1 is SGHVS and CDR2 FQNEAQ. The CDR3 spells CASSLDMLYEQYF. CDR3 sequence (DNA): TGTGCCAGCAGCTTAGATATGCTGTACGAGCAGTACTTC. The full variable domain, in which reference TRBV7-8 and TRBJ2-7 provide the parts outside the CDR3, is GAGVSQSPRYKVAKRGQDVALRCDPISGHVSLFWYQQALGQGPEFLTYFQNEAQLDKSGLPSDRFFAERPEGSVSTLKIQRTQQEDSAVYLCASSLDMLYEQYFGPGTRLTVT.

The chain combines TRBV7-3 with TRBJ2-2, with a tentative D call TRBD2 (7 bases). V lost 10 bases, J lost 2 bases, and 26 bases lay in between. The germline gives CDR1 SGHTA, CDR2 FQGTGA. There are 18 residues in the CDR3. In DNA form, the CDR3 reads TGTGCCAACCTGGACAGTTTGAGCGGGGAGCCCAACACCGGGGAGCTGTTTTTT. Its translation: CANLDSLSGEPNTGELFF.

Only a few counts were recorded for this clone. The chain joins TRBV5-1 to TRBJ2-1, with D perhaps TRBD1 or TRBD2 (5 bases each). The CDR3 consists of 15 residues. Looked up from germline, CDR1 is SGHRS and CDR2 is YFSETQ. Trimming took off 0 bases at V and 9 bases at J, with 16 bases between the two ends. CDR3 amino acids: CASSLDGHMRGEQFF. The CDR3 nucleotides read TGCGCCAGCAGCTTGGATGGACACATGAGGGGTGAGCAGTTCTTC.

This clone was observed a few times. The chain carries TRBV7-9 and TRBJ1-1; TRBD1 might be the D (6 bases). Germline V gene data show CDR1 as SEHNR and CDR2 as FQNEAQ (reference sequence). The CDR3 runs 13 residues. The V end lost 10 bases, the J end lost 5 bases, and 17 bases lay between the germline ends. The CDR3 loop reads CATVDRRGTEAFF. DNA of the CDR3: TGTGCCACAGTCGACAGGCGGGGGACTGAAGCTTTCTTT.

The chain is built from TRBV27 and TRBJ2-2; tentatively, D is TRBD2 (5 bases). The V end lost 6 bases, the J end lost 5 bases, and 10 bases lay between the germline ends. This CDR3 is 13 amino acids long. CDR1 is MNHEY, CDR2 SMNVEV, per germline (reference sequence). CDR3 sequence (DNA): TGTGCCAGCAGCCGCGGGCCAACCGGGGAGCTGTTTTTT. Translation gives CASSRGPTGELFF.

This clone was picked up a small number of times. The V call is TRBV2, the J call TRBJ2-7; a weak D match, TRBD1 (5 bases). The CDR3 extends over 15 amino acids. V was clipped by 2 bases and J by 5 bases, with 16 bases between them. Germline V gives CDR1 SNHLY, CDR2 FYNNEI. In DNA form, the CDR3 reads TGTGCCAGCAGTGAAAGGAGCAGGGTCTTGGACGAGCAGTACTTC. This encodes CASSERSRVLDEQYF.

There are a few counts of this clone. V usage is TRBV7-9 and J usage is TRBJ2-7, with a possible D match to TRBD1 (5 bases). The CDR3 spans 14 residues. Germline assignment: CDR1 SEHNR and CDR2 FQNEAQ (reference sequence). Trimming removed 3 bases from V and 2 bases from J, with 11 bases in between. CDR3 in DNA: TGTGCCAGCAGCTTTTCAGGGTCGGCCTACGAGCAGTACTTC. Translation gives CASSFSGSAYEQYF.

Remarks on this clone: The same CDR3 can be traced to other DNA sequences in this sample. The chain uses TRBV5-1 and TRBJ2-7, with D tentatively TRBD1 (6 bases). In germline, CDR1 is SGHRS, CDR2 YFSETQ. The length of the CDR3 is 14 residues. V was shortened by 0 bases and J by 0 bases, with 7 bases between the two germline ends. The CDR3 is CASSLVRGSYEQYF. The CDR3 DNA is TGCGCCAGCAGCTTGGTCAGGGGCTCCTACGAGCAGTACTTC.

There are a few counts of this clone. The rearrangement links TRBV10-3 to TRBJ2-3; 7 bases agree with TRBD2. In germline, CDR1 is ENHRY, CDR2 SYGVKD. CDR3 length: 14 residues. V lost 6 bases, J lost 3 bases, and 6 bases stayed unmatched. The CDR3 is CAIRLAAVTDTQYF. The CDR3 DNA sequence: TGTGCCATCAGGCTAGCGGCAGTGACAGATACGCAGTATTTT.

This clone has more than one count but fewer than ten. This chain uses TRBV6-1 with TRBJ1-1; D is unresolved. Trimming took off 3 bases at V and 8 bases at J, with 10 bases between the two ends. The CDR3 is 12 amino acids. Germline V lookup: CDR1 MNHNS, CDR2 SASEGT. The CDR3 protein is CASSEGTGEAFF. In nucleotides, the CDR3 is TGTGCCAGCAGTGAGGGTACGGGGGAAGCTTTCTTT.

This clone appeared a few times. The rearrangement joins TRBV19 to TRBJ2-6; no definite D call. V was cut by 3 bases and J by 0 bases, with 15 bases left in between. This CDR3 spans 18 amino acids. The germline gives CDR1 LNHDA, CDR2 SQIVND (reference sequence). DNA for the CDR3: TGTGCCAGTAGTATTTTCTTAATCGAGATCTCTGGGGCCAACGTCCTGACTTTC. Amino acids: CASSIFLIEISGANVLTF. Drawing the rest from reference TRBV19 and TRBJ2-6, the complete variable domain is DGGITQSPKYLFRKEGQNVTLSCEQNLNHDAMYWYRQDPGQGLRLIYYSQIVNDFQKGDIAEGYSVSREKKESFPLTVTSAQKNPTAFYLCASSIFLIEISGANVLTFGAGSRLTVL.

This clone was recorded a few times. The chain couples TRBV6-6 to TRBJ2-3; 7 bases agree with TRBD2. Losses at the gene ends were 0 bases for V and 8 bases for J; bases not matched to a gene: 5. Germline V gene data show CDR1 as MNHNY and CDR2 as SVGAGI (reference sequence). The CDR3 length is 14 residues. The CDR3 nucleotides are TGTGCCAGCAGTTACTCGACGGGAGGTCGTACGCAGTATTTT. Protein sequence: CASSYSTGGRTQYF.

The chain employs TRBV5-6 and TRBJ1-5, with D unresolved. V was shortened by 0 bases and J by 3 bases, with 10 bases between the two germline ends. CDR1 is SGHDT and CDR2 is YYEEEE in the germline V gene. The CDR3 covers 15 residues. The DNA for the CDR3 is TGTGCCAGCAGCTTGGCCAACGGTATCAATCAGCCCCAGCATTTT. Translating gives CASSLANGINQPQHF. Combining the CDR3 with reference TRBV5-6 and TRBJ1-5 gives the whole variable domain DAGVTQSPTHLIKTRGQQVTLRCSPKSGHDTVSWYQQALGQGPQFIFQYYEEEERQRGNFPDRFSGHQFPNYSSELNVNALLLGDSALYLCASSLANGINQPQHFGDGTRLSIL.

The V call is TRBV9, the J call TRBJ2-3, with 10 bases that match TRBD2. The trim removed 3 bases at V and 1 base at J, leaving 8 bases unmatched. The CDR3 length is 17 residues. The V gene's germline CDR1 is SGDLS and CDR2 YYNGEE. The CDR3 is CASSASGSGLGTDTQYF. DNA for the CDR3: TGTGCCAGCAGCGCTAGCGGGAGTGGCCTCGGCACAGATACGCAGTATTTT.

The gene calls are TRBV6-1 and TRBJ1-2; 7 bases are a match to TRBD1. V was pared by 7 bases and J by 3 bases, with 11 bases of the junction left unmatched. This CDR3 region has 15 residues. Germline V gene lookup returns CDR1 MNHNS and CDR2 SASEGT. CDR3 DNA: TGTGCCAGCAACACACGACAGGGTCGGCACTATGGCTACACCTTC. This gives the protein CASNTRQGRHYGYTF.